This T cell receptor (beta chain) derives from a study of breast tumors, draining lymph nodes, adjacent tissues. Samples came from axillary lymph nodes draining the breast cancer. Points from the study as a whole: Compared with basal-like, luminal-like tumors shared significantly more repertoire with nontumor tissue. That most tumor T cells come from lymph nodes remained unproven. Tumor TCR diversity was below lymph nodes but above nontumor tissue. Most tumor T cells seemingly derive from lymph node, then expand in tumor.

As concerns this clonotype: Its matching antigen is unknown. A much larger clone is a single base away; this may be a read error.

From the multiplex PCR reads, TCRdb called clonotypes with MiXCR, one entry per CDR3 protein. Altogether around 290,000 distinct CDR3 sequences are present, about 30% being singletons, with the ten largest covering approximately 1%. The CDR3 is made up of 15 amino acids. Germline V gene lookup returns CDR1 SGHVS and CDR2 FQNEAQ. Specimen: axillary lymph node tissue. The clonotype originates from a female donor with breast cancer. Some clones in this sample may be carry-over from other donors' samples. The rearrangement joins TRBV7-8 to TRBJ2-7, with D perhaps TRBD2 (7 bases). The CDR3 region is CASGGAVPSSYEQHF. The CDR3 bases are TGTGCCAGCGGGGGGGCCGTTCCTAGCTCCTACGAGCAGCACTTC.